Below are 20 T cell receptor beta chains sequenced from a single sample in a study of patients and donors after allogeneic stem cell transplantation (dated by TCRdb to the early 2020s). Library preparation was by RT-PCR. Sequencing used a NextSeq 550. TCRdb reprocessing: public reads trimmed at Q25 with fastp, clones called with MiXCR, in-frame beta chains kept. Rows with one shared CDR3 protein collapse into an entry with the most common genes and DNA. For this sample there are around 70,000 distinct CDR3 sequences; about a quarter appear just once. The ten largest clones capture about a quarter of the sample. The sequenced sample consisted of blood, either unsorted or a sorted T cell fraction (not recorded which). The receptors here all came from a human donor who was either an allogeneic HSCT recipient or a stem cell or donor lymphocyte infusion donor (not recorded which). It is not recorded whose cells these are; they may come from a transplant donor.

The sample holds a few counts of this clonotype. The genes are TRBV20-1 and TRBJ2-7; 9 bases are a match to TRBD2. V shed 4 bases, J shed 5 bases, and the junction held 6 bases outside the gene matches. Germline loops: CDR1 DFQATT, CDR2 SNEGSKA (reference sequence). The CDR3 is made up of 13 amino acids. The CDR3 region is CSAISGSSNEQYF. CDR3 in DNA: TGCAGTGCTATTAGCGGGAGCTCAAACGAGCAGTACTTC.

This clonotype was counted between two and nine times. The chain is built from TRBV4-3 and TRBJ1-1, with a tentative D call TRBD1 (5 bases). Between the trimmed V and J ends, which lost 0 bases and 0 bases, there was a span of 11 bases. Germline V CDR1 and CDR2: LGHNA, YSLEER. The CDR3 contains 16 residues. CDR3 DNA: TGCGCCAGCAGCCAAGATGGGGGGAACATGAACACTGAAGCTTTCTTT. This sequence encodes CASSQDGGNMNTEAFF.

This clonotype appeared a few times. The chain joins TRBV12-3 or TRBV12-4 to TRBJ1-2; the D is unclear. This CDR3 contains 15 residues. Trimming removed 5 bases at V and 0 bases at J, with 13 bases between. CDR3 region: CASSPKSFPNYGYTF. As DNA, the CDR3 is TGTGCCAGCAGTCCTAAGTCGTTTCCTAACTATGGCTACACCTTC.

This clonotype showed up just a few times. The V and J genes are TRBV4-1 and TRBJ1-5; 7 bases fit TRBD1. With 3 bases clipped from V and 3 bases from J, the junction kept 5 bases outside the gene matches. This CDR3 has 15 residues. CDR1 is MGHRA, CDR2 YSYEKL, per germline. CDR3 sequence: CASSQTGLINQPQHF. In DNA, the CDR3 is TGCGCCAGCAGCCAGACAGGGCTAATCAATCAGCCCCAGCATTTT.

This chain joins TRBV18 and TRBJ1-4; no firm D call. Germline CDR1 is KGHSH and CDR2 is LQKENI. V was clipped by 6 bases and J by 5 bases, with 7 bases between them. CDR3 length: 12 residues. DNA for the CDR3: TGTGCCAGCTCCCGACTCAATGAAAAACTGTTTTTT. Translating gives CASSRLNEKLFF.

This clonotype has ten or more counts. The chain uses TRBV5-1 and TRBJ1-2, with D possibly being TRBD1 (6 bases). The V end lost 4 bases, the J end lost 4 bases, and 11 bases lay between the germline ends. The CDR3 is made up of 13 amino acids. Germline V gives CDR1 SGHRS, CDR2 YFSETQ. CDR3 bases: TGCGCCAGCAGCGAACAGGGAGCCTATGGCTACACCTTC. It specifies CASSEQGAYGYTF.

This clonotype turned up a few times. The chain has TRBV2 and TRBJ1-3; D ambiguous. The V end lost 5 bases, the J end lost 0 bases, and 11 bases lay between the germline ends. Germline V CDR1 and CDR2: SNHLY, FYNNEI. This CDR3 region has 15 residues. CDR3 amino acids: CASSQGRTSGNTIYF. The CDR3 coding sequence is TGTGCCAGCAGTCAAGGACGGACCTCTGGAAACACCATATATTTT.

The chain uses TRBV5-1 and TRBJ1-1; no clear D. Trimming removed 0 bases at V and 4 bases at J, with 10 bases between. Germline V gene sequence: CDR1 SGHRS, CDR2 YFSETQ. The CDR3 consists of 14 residues. The CDR3 loop is CASSLGGPGTEAFF. DNA for the CDR3: TGCGCCAGCAGCTTGGGAGGACCGGGCACTGAAGCTTTCTTT.

This clonotype appeared many times. The chain carries TRBV6-2 or TRBV6-3 and TRBJ1-5; possible D gene TRBD1, 6 bases. Germline V lookup: CDR1 MNHEY, CDR2 SVGEGT. This CDR3 has 15 amino acids. The germline V and J ends were trimmed by 4 bases and 5 bases, with 15 bases remaining between them. The CDR3 nucleotides read TGTGCCAGCAGTTCCCCGAGGGGGGTGGATCAGCCCCAGCATTTT. It yields the protein CASSSPRGVDQPQHF.

This clonotype was observed a handful of times. This rearrangement joins TRBV5-6 to TRBJ2-1, with TRBD2 as a possible D gene (5 bases). CDR3 length equals 14 residues. In germline, CDR1 is SGHDT, CDR2 YYEEEE. V was pared by 3 bases and J by 7 bases, with 14 bases between. CDR3 in amino acids: CASSSDYQLNEQFF. CDR3 nucleotides: TGTGCCAGCAGCTCTGACTACCAATTAAATGAGCAGTTCTTC.

J is TRBJ2-2 and V is TRBV13, with a possible D match to TRBD2 (6 bases). Trimming took off 3 bases at V and 0 bases at J, with 8 bases between the two ends. The CDR3 is 15 amino acids. The germline V gene has CDR1 PRHDT and CDR2 FYEKMQ (reference sequence). The CDR3 region is CASSLGTPNTGELFF. The CDR3 bases are TGTGCCAGCAGCTTGGGGACTCCGAACACCGGGGAGCTGTTTTTT. Full variable domain (outside the CDR3, taken from reference TRBV13 and TRBJ2-2): AAGVIQSPRHLIKEKRETATLKCYPIPRHDTVYWYQQGPGQDPQFLISFYEKMQSDKGSIPDRFSAQQFSDYHSELNMSSLELGDSALYFCASSLGTPNTGELFFGEGSRLTVL.

In its sample, this clonotype was seen a few times. The rearrangement uses TRBV6-2 or TRBV6-3 and TRBJ2-7, with D uncertain. Per germline, CDR1 MNHEY and CDR2 SVGEGT. Trimming pared 6 bases from V and 0 bases from J, leaving 18 bases between. This CDR3 is 16 amino acids long. This CDR3 is CASSQWMDTSSYEQYF. The CDR3 region has the DNA TGTGCCAGCAGCCAATGGATGGATACCAGCTCCTACGAGCAGTACTTC.

This chain uses TRBV12-3 or TRBV12-4 with TRBJ2-7, with D unresolved. Trimming stripped 6 bases from V and 0 bases from J, with 18 bases between. The CDR3 is 16 residues long. CDR3 sequence reads: CASSATSPHGSYEQYF. The CDR3 DNA reads TGTGCCAGCAGCGCTACCTCCCCCCATGGCTCCTACGAGCAGTACTTC.

V and J are TRBV10-1 and TRBJ1-1; D is possibly TRBD1 (5 bases). The CDR3 sequence is 15 residues long. Looked up from germline, CDR1 is WNHNN and CDR2 is SYGVQD (reference sequence). Deletions cut 9 bases from V and 3 bases from J, with 20 bases between. The CDR3 here is CARNPPSGRDTEAFF. CDR3 DNA sequence: TGCGCCAGAAACCCCCCTTCAGGCAGGGACACTGAAGCTTTCTTT.

This chain joins TRBV20-1 and TRBJ2-3, with no clear D. The germline V gene encodes CDR1 DFQATT and CDR2 SNEGSKA (reference sequence). The CDR3 sequence is 17 residues long. V lost 0 bases, J lost 2 bases, and 18 bases lay in between. CDR3 in amino acids: CSAREALSPLATDTQYF. CDR3 nucleotides: TGCAGTGCTAGAGAGGCCCTGTCCCCACTTGCCACAGATACGCAGTATTTT.

The chain couples TRBV14 to TRBJ1-5, with D hard to call. The CDR3 has 16 amino acids. The V gene's germline CDR1 is SGHDN and CDR2 FVKESK. With 1 base removed from V and 1 base from J, the gap between germline ends came to 11 bases. In DNA form, the CDR3 reads TGTGCCAGCAGCCAAGTTAAGGGAGAGAGCAATCAGCCCCAGCATTTT. Protein product: CASSQVKGESNQPQHF.

The chain links TRBV27 to TRBJ1-5, with D possibly matching TRBD1 (5 bases). Germline assignment: CDR1 MNHEY and CDR2 SMNVEV (reference sequence). This CDR3 region has 14 residues. Trimming took off 6 bases at V and 1 base at J, with 10 bases between the two ends. CDR3 bases: TGTGCCAGCAGCCAGGGAATGAGCAATCAGCCCCAGCATTTT. Translating gives CASSQGMSNQPQHF.

This clonotype was counted at least ten times. CDR3 nucleotides: TGCGCCAGCAGCTTGGCCAGGGATGATGGCTACACCTTC. Its translation: CASSLARDDGYTF. V is TRBV5-1 and J is TRBJ1-2; weak D call: TRBD1 (5 bases). Trimming cost V 0 bases and J 6 bases, with 9 bases left between them. The CDR3 has 13 amino acids. The germline CDR1 and CDR2 sequences are SGHRS and YFSETQ.

This clonotype has only a few counts. The J gene is TRBJ1-3, the V gene TRBV6-1; D gene uncertain. There are 18 residues in the CDR3. V was pared by 4 bases and J by 0 bases, with 19 bases between. The germline CDR1 and CDR2 sequences are MNHNS and SASEGT. The CDR3 protein is CASSVAPALLFSGNTIYF. The DNA for the CDR3 is TGTGCCAGCAGTGTGGCACCAGCACTCCTTTTCTCTGGAAACACCATATATTTT.

The chain recombines TRBV5-1 with TRBJ2-1; 7 bases map to TRBD1. With V trimmed by 2 bases and J by 6 bases, 8 bases remained unmatched. The germline gives CDR1 SGHRS, CDR2 YFSETQ. This CDR3 contains 15 residues. CDR3 amino acids: CASSFAGTDPNEQFF. The CDR3 DNA is TGCGCCAGCAGCTTTGCAGGGACAGACCCCAATGAGCAGTTCTTC.